This T cell receptor (beta chain) was documented in a study of blood T cell repertoires in COVID-19. Study in general: Samples representing acute and convalescent COVID-19 were sourced from the United States, Italy and Spain.

The V and J ends lost 7 bases and 1 base respectively, with 13 bases between them. Germline loops: CDR1 LNHDA, CDR2 SQIVND (reference sequence). The CDR3 consists of 14 residues. Sequencing used immunoSEQ multiplex PCR; TCRdb keeps in-frame clones, though not all of them. This repertoire shows 100,000 or so clones, 80% to 95% found once; its top ten account for 4.5% to 6%. Input material: peripheral blood. This TCR was sampled from a man between 65 and 85 years old with acute or convalescent COVID-19. The chain recombines TRBV19 with TRBJ1-1; D is unclear. The CDR3 is CASKFPTTNTEAFF. Here the CDR3 DNA reads TGTGCCAGTAAGTTTCCTACCACGAACACTGAAGCTTTCTTT.